This T cell receptor beta chain was obtained from a study of beta chain features in type 1 diabetes. Whole-study results and caveats: Among all four CD4+ subsets, Type 1 diabetes patients had TCRB CDR3s that were moderately but significantly shorter.

The CDR3 contains 13 residues. Unmatched junction bases numbered 3, after V lost 6 bases and J lost 3 bases. Germline CDR1 MNHEY, CDR2 SVGAGI. On this clone: Its target is not known.

Sequencing targeted expressed TCRB transcripts, as all isolated RNA had been reverse transcribed. The method was immunoSEQ multiplex PCR; TCRdb's version includes in-frame clones alone and lacks a portion of them. This repertoire shows more than 550,000 clones, over 12% found once; its top ten account for roughly 0.04%. This sequence originates from a young man with type 1 diabetes. Material: naive CD4+ T cells from blood. The gene calls are TRBV6-5 and TRBJ2-7; 9 bases are a match to TRBD1. In nucleotides, the CDR3 is TGTGCCAGCAGGAGGGACAGGGACTACGAGCAGTACTTC. This sequence encodes CASRRDRDYEQYF.